These 26 T cell receptor beta chains came from one sample sequenced in a study of shared clonotypes between healthy human individuals. TCRdb keeps only in-frame clones here, not all; method: immunoSEQ multiplex PCR. The sample shows over a million clones, roughly 95% of them seen only once. The sequencing sample was made of naive CD4+ T cells sorted from blood. Specified subset: CD45RA+ positively selected. These receptors were obtained from a man in his thirties or forties in good health.

V and J are TRBV19 and TRBJ2-4; a possible D gene is TRBD1 (5 bases). Germline V gene data show CDR1 as LNHDA and CDR2 as SQIVND (reference sequence). The CDR3 covers 18 residues. V shed 4 bases and J shed 1 base, with 20 bases lying between them. The CDR3 protein is CASSNLPQGRRAKNIQYF. The DNA of the CDR3 is TGTGCCAGTAGTAACCTCCCCCAGGGTCGACGGGCCAAAAACATTCAGTACTTC.

The V call is TRBV25-1, the J call TRBJ2-2; D ambiguous. CDR3 size: 14 residues. CDR1 and CDR2 from the germline V gene are MGHDK and SYGVNS. V was trimmed by 0 bases and J by 3 bases, leaving 5 bases between them. Here the CDR3 reads CASSEYEYTGELFF. CDR3 coding DNA: TGTGCCAGCAGTGAATATGAGTACACCGGGGAGCTGTTTTTT.

This chain connects TRBV5-4 to TRBJ2-7; 8 bases match TRBD2. The J segment lost 5 bases and the V segment lost 4 bases, leaving 11 bases of the junction unmatched. The CDR3 loop spans 15 amino acids. Germline values: CDR1 SGHNT, CDR2 YYREEE (reference sequence). CDR3 protein: CASSNYLAGLDEQYF. CDR3 nucleotides: TGTGCCAGCAGCAACTACTTAGCGGGACTCGACGAGCAGTACTTC.

The J gene is TRBJ2-7, the V gene TRBV5-4; D is perhaps TRBD2 (5 bases). Trimming removed 4 bases from V and 0 bases from J, with 14 bases in between. This CDR3 spans 15 amino acids. CDR1 and CDR2 (germline): SGHNT, YYREEE (reference sequence). DNA of the CDR3: TGTGCCAGCAGCCCGGCGGAGCGGAGCTCCTACGAGCAGTACTTC. Its protein product is CASSPAERSSYEQYF.

The chain uses TRBV5-4 and TRBJ2-7; D perhaps matches TRBD1 (8 bases). Deletions cut 2 bases from V and 6 bases from J, with 15 bases between. Germline V CDR1 and CDR2: SGHNT, YYREEE (reference sequence). CDR3 length: 14 residues. The CDR3 region is CASSLQGEGREQYF. The DNA of the CDR3 is TGTGCCAGCAGCTTACAGGGGGAGGGTCGCGAGCAGTACTTC.

This clone was found once. This sequence joins TRBV6-1 and TRBJ2-3; 8 nucleotides match TRBD2. In germline, CDR1 is MNHNS, CDR2 SASEGT. CDR3 size: 16 residues. Germline trimming cut 0 bases from V and 0 bases from J; bases unmatched to any gene: 2. CDR3 region: CASSEAGTRSTDTQYF. Here the CDR3 DNA reads TGTGCCAGCAGTGAAGCGGGGACTAGGAGCACAGATACGCAGTATTTT.

The chain has TRBV19 and TRBJ1-1; D remains ambiguous. The V and J ends lost 7 bases and 7 bases respectively, with 16 bases between them. The CDR3 loop spans 13 amino acids. Germline CDR1 LNHDA, CDR2 SQIVND (reference sequence). The CDR3 loop is CASNYRPGVEAFF. The DNA of the CDR3 is TGTGCCAGTAACTACCGACCCGGGGTTGAAGCTTTCTTT. Full variable domain (remainder filled in from reference TRBV19 and TRBJ1-1): DGGITQSPKYLFRKEGQNVTLSCEQNLNHDAMYWYRQDPGQGLRLIYYSQIVNDFQKGDIAEGYSVSREKKESFPLTVTSAQKNPTAFYLCASNYRPGVEAFFGQGTRLTVV.

This clone was seen just once. Different DNA sequences within this sample yield the same CDR3. J is TRBJ2-5 and V is TRBV5-3, with 10 nucleotides matching TRBD1. TRBV5-3 is an ORF, with its function uncertain. The CDR3 totals 16 residues. The junction had 12 bases not matched to a gene; V was cut back by 3 bases and J by 7 bases. As DNA, the CDR3 is TGTGCCAGAAGCTGTGGGACAGGGGCCCGGACGAGGACCCAGTACTTC. This translates into CARSCGTGARTRTQYF.

The chain joins TRBV28 to TRBJ2-1; 11 nucleotides align to TRBD2. The CDR3 has 16 amino acids. V trimming: 7 bases; J trimming: 5 bases; junction bases outside the gene matches: 10. The V gene's germline CDR1 is MDHEN and CDR2 SYDVKM. CDR3 in DNA: TGTGCCAGCATTGAAATCGCTAGCGGGGGGAACAATGAGCAGTTCTTC. Protein sequence: CASIEIASGGNNEQFF.

This sequence joins TRBV5-1 and TRBJ2-1; the match to TRBD2 covers 8 bases. The trim removed 1 base at V and 3 bases at J, leaving 3 bases unmatched. Germline loops: CDR1 SGHRS, CDR2 YFSETQ. The CDR3 covers 15 residues. CDR3 DNA sequence: TGCGCCAGCAGCTTGATCACTAGCGGCTACAATGAGCAGTTCTTC. The encoded protein is CASSLITSGYNEQFF.

This clone has only one observation. The V and J genes are TRBV6-6 and TRBJ2-3; D unclear. Looked up from germline, CDR1 is MNHNY and CDR2 is SVGAGI (reference sequence). The CDR3 sequence is 15 residues long. The V and J ends lost 2 bases and 0 bases respectively, with 9 bases between them. The CDR3 sequence: CASSYASSSTDTQYF. CDR3 bases: TGTGCCAGCAGTTACGCGTCTTCTAGCACAGATACGCAGTATTTT.

The chain recombines TRBV28 with TRBJ2-7; 10 bases align to TRBD1. The ends lost 5 bases at V and 4 bases at J; junction bases unmatched: 5. CDR3 length: 14 residues. CDR1 MDHEN and CDR2 SYDVKM come from the germline V gene. The CDR3 nucleotides are TGTGCCAGCAGTCAACCGGGACAGGGGTACGAGCAGTACTTC. It is translated as CASSQPGQGYEQYF. The variable domain in full, with the rest retrieved from reference TRBV28 and TRBJ2-7, is DVKVTQSSRYLVKRTGEKVFLECVQDMDHENMFWYRQDPGLGLRLIYFSYDVKMKEKGDIPEGYSVSREKKERFSLILESASTNQTSMYLCASSQPGQGYEQYFGPGTRLTVT.

V usage is TRBV7-9 and J usage is TRBJ2-2; 9 bases agree with TRBD1. Germline lookup yields CDR1 SEHNR and CDR2 FQNEAQ (reference sequence). V gave up 5 bases and J gave up 1 base; unmatched junction bases: 2. CDR3 length equals 15 residues. The CDR3 loop is CASSTGQGNTGELFF. The CDR3 DNA follows: TGTGCCAGCAGCACGGGACAGGGGAACACCGGGGAGCTGTTTTTT.

V gene TRBV5-5 combines with J gene TRBJ2-1; TRBD2 aligns across 9 bases. V lost 1 base to trimming and J lost 10 bases; unmatched junction nucleotides: 18. Per germline, CDR1 SGHKS and CDR2 YYEKEE (reference sequence). The CDR3 is 18 residues long. CDR3 coding DNA: TGTGCCAGCAGCTTGCTCACCATTGGCGCGGGAGGGCCAAACGAGCAGTTCTTC. It specifies CASSLLTIGAGGPNEQFF.

The chain combines TRBV28 with TRBJ1-5, with 7 nucleotides matching TRBD1. Germline loops: CDR1 MDHEN, CDR2 SYDVKM. V lost 6 bases, J lost 4 bases, and 6 bases stayed unmatched. CDR3 length: 14 residues. The CDR3 protein is CASRSGTANQPQHF. The CDR3 DNA is TGTGCCAGCAGGTCCGGGACAGCTAATCAGCCCCAGCATTTT.

The J gene is TRBJ2-3, the V gene TRBV10-3; possible D gene TRBD1, 5 bases. The germline gives CDR1 ENHRY, CDR2 SYGVKD. The CDR3 has 14 residues. V gave up 6 bases and J gave up 2 bases, with 12 bases separating them. CDR3 in DNA: TGTGCCATCAGCTCAACAGGTGTCACAGATACGCAGTATTTT. Translated: CAISSTGVTDTQYF.

The count of this clone is one. The rearrangement joins TRBV19 to TRBJ2-7, with 8 bases that match TRBD2. V lost 7 bases and J lost 0; bases outside the gene matches: 5. This CDR3 comprises 14 residues. Germline lookup yields CDR1 LNHDA and CDR2 SQIVND (reference sequence). DNA of the CDR3: TGTGCCAGTAAAGGCACTAGCGGCTCCTACGAGCAGTACTTC. Amino acids: CASKGTSGSYEQYF.

The sample holds a few counts of this clone. This same CDR3 is encoded by further DNA sequences in the sample. The rearrangement uses TRBV28 and TRBJ2-7; either TRBD1 or TRBD2 may fit D (5 bases each). The CDR3 length is 13 residues. Trimming stripped 2 bases from V and 0 bases from J, with 5 bases between. Germline lookup yields CDR1 MDHEN and CDR2 SYDVKM. Here the CDR3 reads CASSLGGSYEQYF. The DNA for the CDR3 is TGTGCCAGCAGTTTAGGGGGCTCCTACGAGCAGTACTTC.

J is TRBJ2-7 and V is TRBV5-8, with TRBD1 as a possible D gene (7 bases). Germline CDR1 SGHTS, CDR2 YDEGEE. The V gene lost 1 base and the J gene lost 3 bases, with 11 bases spanning the gap. There are 14 residues in the CDR3. The chain's CDR3 is CASSLRGDSYEQYF. CDR3 nucleotides: TGTGCCAGCAGCTTGAGGGGGGACAGCTACGAGCAGTACTTC.

CDR3: CASSESLTGGYEQYF. The CDR3 bases are TGTGCCAGCAGTGAATCCCTGACAGGGGGCTACGAGCAGTACTTC. This chain links TRBV6-1 with TRBJ2-7, with 9 bases that match TRBD1. The junction had 5 bases not matched to a gene; V was cut back by 2 bases and J by 3 bases. CDR3 length: 15 residues. Per germline, CDR1 MNHNS and CDR2 SASEGT.

CDR3 coding DNA: TGTGCCAGCAGTTTATTAGTAGGGGGGAAAACTGAAGCTTTCTTT. Translating gives CASSLLVGGKTEAFF. The rearrangement joins TRBV28 to TRBJ1-1; the D gene is possibly TRBD1 (6 bases). The V end lost 1 base, the J end lost 5 bases, and 14 bases lay between the germline ends. Germline V gene lookup returns CDR1 MDHEN and CDR2 SYDVKM. The CDR3 is 15 amino acids.

The rearrangement uses TRBV7-2 and TRBJ2-3, with 7 bases lining up with TRBD2. Germline CDR1 SGHTA, CDR2 FQGNSA. This CDR3 region has 16 residues. Germline trimming cut 1 base from V and 6 bases from J; bases unmatched to any gene: 10. CDR3 loop: CASSLVPGGSGDTQYF. The DNA of the CDR3 is TGTGCCAGCAGCTTAGTTCCGGGAGGATCAGGGGATACGCAGTATTTT.

The chain links TRBV9 to TRBJ2-4, with a tentative D call TRBD2 (5 bases). The V end lost 0 bases, the J end lost 7 bases, and 11 bases lay between the germline ends. Germline CDR1 reads SGDLS; CDR2 reads YYNGEE. This CDR3 contains 14 residues. The CDR3 sequence: CASSVVDYYNIQYF. For the CDR3, the DNA is TGTGCCAGCAGCGTAGTCGACTATTATAACATTCAGTACTTC.

The chain is built from TRBV6-6 and TRBJ2-1; 8 bases agree with TRBD1. Germline V gene lookup returns CDR1 MNHNY and CDR2 SVGAGI (reference sequence). There are 16 residues in the CDR3. The J segment lost 8 bases and the V segment lost 0 bases, leaving 9 bases of the junction unmatched. CDR3 nucleotide sequence: TGTGCCAGCAGTTACTCCAGGGGGCGCATGGAGGATGAGCAGTTCTTC. Its translation: CASSYSRGRMEDEQFF.

The sample holds one count of this clone. This chain links TRBV15 with TRBJ2-7; the D gene is possibly TRBD1 (5 bases). Trimming took off 4 bases at V and 6 bases at J, with 10 bases between the two ends. CDR3 length: 12 amino acids. Per the germline V gene, CDR1 is LNHNV and CDR2 is YYDKDF (reference sequence). CDR3: CATSITGFEQYF. DNA of the CDR3: TGTGCCACCAGCATAACAGGTTTCGAGCAGTACTTC.

The chain links TRBV10-3 to TRBJ2-7; a possible D gene is TRBD1 (5 bases). V lost 10 bases to trimming and J lost 4 bases, with 26 bases between them. This CDR3 contains 16 residues. CDR1 ENHRY and CDR2 SYGVKD come from the germline V gene. The CDR3 is CATKPPGIQTTYEQYF. The CDR3, as DNA: TGTGCCACCAAACCCCCAGGGATTCAGACAACGTACGAGCAGTACTTC.